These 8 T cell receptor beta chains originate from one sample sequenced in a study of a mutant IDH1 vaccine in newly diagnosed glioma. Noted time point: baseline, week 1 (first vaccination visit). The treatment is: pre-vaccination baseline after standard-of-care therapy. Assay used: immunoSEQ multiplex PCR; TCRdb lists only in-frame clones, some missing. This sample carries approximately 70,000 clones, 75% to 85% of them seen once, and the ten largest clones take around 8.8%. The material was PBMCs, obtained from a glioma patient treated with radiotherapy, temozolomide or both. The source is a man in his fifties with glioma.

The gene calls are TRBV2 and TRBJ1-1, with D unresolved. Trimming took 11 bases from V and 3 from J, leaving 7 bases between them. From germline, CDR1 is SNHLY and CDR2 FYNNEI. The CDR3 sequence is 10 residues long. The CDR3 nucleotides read TGTGCCGTCCGGGACACTGAAGCTTTCTTT. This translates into CAVRDTEAFF. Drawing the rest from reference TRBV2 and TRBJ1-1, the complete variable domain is EPEVTQTPSHQVTQMGQEVILRCVPISNHLYFYWYRQILGQKVEFLVSFYNNEISEKSEIFDDQFSVERPDGSNFTLKIRSTKLEDSAMYFCAVRDTEAFFGQGTRLTVV.

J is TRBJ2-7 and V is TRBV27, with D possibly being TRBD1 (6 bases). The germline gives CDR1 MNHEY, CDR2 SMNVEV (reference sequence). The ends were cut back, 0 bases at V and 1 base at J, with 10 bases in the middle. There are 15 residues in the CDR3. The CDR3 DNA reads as TGTGCCAGCAGTTTATCGGGGACACTTTCCTACGAGCAGTACTTC. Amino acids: CASSLSGTLSYEQYF.

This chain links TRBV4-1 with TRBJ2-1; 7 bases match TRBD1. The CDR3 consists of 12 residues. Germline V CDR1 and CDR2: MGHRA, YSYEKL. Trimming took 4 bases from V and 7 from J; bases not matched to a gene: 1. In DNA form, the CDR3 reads TGCGCCAGCAGCCTACAGGGGAATGAGCAGTTCTTC. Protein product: CASSLQGNEQFF.

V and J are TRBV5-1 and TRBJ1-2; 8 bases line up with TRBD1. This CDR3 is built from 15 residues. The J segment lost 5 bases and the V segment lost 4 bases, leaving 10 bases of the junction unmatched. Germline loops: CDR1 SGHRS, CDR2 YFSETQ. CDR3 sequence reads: CASSALDRAGYGYTF. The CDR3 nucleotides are TGCGCCAGCAGCGCCTTGGACAGGGCGGGATATGGCTACACCTTC.

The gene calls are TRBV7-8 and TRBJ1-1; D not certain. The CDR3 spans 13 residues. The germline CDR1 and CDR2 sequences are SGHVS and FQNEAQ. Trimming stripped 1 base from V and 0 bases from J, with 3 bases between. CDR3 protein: CASSLVLNTEAFF. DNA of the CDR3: TGTGCCAGCAGCTTAGTGTTGAACACTGAAGCTTTCTTT.

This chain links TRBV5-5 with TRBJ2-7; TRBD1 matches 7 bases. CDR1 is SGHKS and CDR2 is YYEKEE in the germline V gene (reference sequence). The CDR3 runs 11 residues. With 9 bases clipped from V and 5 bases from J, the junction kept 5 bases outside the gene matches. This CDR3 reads CATRQGDEQYF. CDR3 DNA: TGTGCCACCCGACAGGGAGACGAGCAGTACTTC.

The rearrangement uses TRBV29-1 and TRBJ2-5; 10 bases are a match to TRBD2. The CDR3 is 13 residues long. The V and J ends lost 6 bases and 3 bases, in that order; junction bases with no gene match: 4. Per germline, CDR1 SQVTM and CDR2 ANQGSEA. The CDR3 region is CSVKLAGKETQYF. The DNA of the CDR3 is TGCAGCGTCAAACTAGCGGGGAAAGAGACCCAGTACTTC.

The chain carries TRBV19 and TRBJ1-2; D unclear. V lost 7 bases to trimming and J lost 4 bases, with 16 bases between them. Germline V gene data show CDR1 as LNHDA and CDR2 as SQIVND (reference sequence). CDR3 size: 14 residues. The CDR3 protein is CASISRPRSYGYTF. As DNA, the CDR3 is TGTGCCAGTATCTCCCGTCCCAGAAGCTATGGCTACACCTTC.